The rows below give T cell receptor beta chains drawn from one sample of a study of blood T cell repertoires in COVID-19. Measured with immunoSEQ multiplex PCR; TCRdb has only the in-frame clones, and not every one. In the table there are 240,000 or so clones, roughly 86% of which are singletons. Material for sequencing was peripheral blood. These receptors were obtained from a woman in her 30s with acute or convalescent COVID-19. CDR3s include the opening cysteine and the closing phenylalanine or tryptophan. The order of the fields is clone size, V gene, D gene, J gene, CDR3 DNA, CDR3 protein. A D gene is named only where the DNA matches it firmly. A clone size is listed for some rows: how often the clone was seen (once, few, many), or a class if it is expanded.

size: -
V: TRBV9
D: TRBD2
J: TRBJ2-1
DNA: TGTGCCAGCAGCGTATCCGGGACTAGCACAAAGGGGCAGTTCTTC
CDR3: CASSVSGTSTKGQFF

size: -
V: TRBV25-1
D: TRBD1
J: TRBJ1-6
DNA: TGTGCCAGCAGTGAAAGGGGACAGGGCTCCTATAATTCACCCCTCCACTTT
CDR3: CASSERGQGSYNSPLHF

size: -
V: TRBV30
D: -
J: TRBJ2-2
DNA: TGTGCCTGGAGTACGGGGGTGGAGCTGTTTTTT
CDR3: CAWSTGVELFF

size: once
V: TRBV7-8
D: TRBD2
J: TRBJ2-7
DNA: TGTGCCAGCAGCTCCACTGGGGCGGGAGACTACGAGCAGTACTTC
CDR3: CASSSTGAGDYEQYF

size: -
V: TRBV6-2/TRBV6-3
D: TRBD2
J: TRBJ2-3
DNA: TGTGCCAGCAGTTACATCCCCAGGCTAGCGGGAGTCATAGATACGCAGTATTTT
CDR3: CASSYIPRLAGVIDTQYF

size: once
V: TRBV6-5
D: -
J: TRBJ2-5
DNA: TGTGCCAGCAGTTACTCGGGCAGGCCTGGAGAGACCCAGTACTTC
CDR3: CASSYSGRPGETQYF

size: -
V: TRBV6-1
D: TRBD2
J: TRBJ2-1
DNA: TGTGCCAGCAGTGACAGACTAGCGGGAGACAGGTCGCTGCGAGGGTTCTTC
CDR3: CASSDRLAGDRSLRGFF

size: once
V: TRBV19
D: -
J: TRBJ2-1
DNA: TGTGCCAGTAGTATGGTCCCCCTTAGCGCCGCTCTGGGGAATGAGCAGTTCTTC
CDR3: CASSMVPLSAALGNEQFF

size: -
V: TRBV7-2
D: -
J: TRBJ2-1
DNA: TGTGCCAGCAGCTCCCCCTTGGGGGGGGCCCCCTACAATGAGCAGTTCTTC
CDR3: CASSSPLGGAPYNEQFF

size: -
V: TRBV13
D: TRBD2
J: TRBJ2-7
DNA: TGTGCCAGCAGCTCTCTAGCGGGAGGGGTTAGAACCGAGCAGTACTTC
CDR3: CASSSLAGGVRTEQYF